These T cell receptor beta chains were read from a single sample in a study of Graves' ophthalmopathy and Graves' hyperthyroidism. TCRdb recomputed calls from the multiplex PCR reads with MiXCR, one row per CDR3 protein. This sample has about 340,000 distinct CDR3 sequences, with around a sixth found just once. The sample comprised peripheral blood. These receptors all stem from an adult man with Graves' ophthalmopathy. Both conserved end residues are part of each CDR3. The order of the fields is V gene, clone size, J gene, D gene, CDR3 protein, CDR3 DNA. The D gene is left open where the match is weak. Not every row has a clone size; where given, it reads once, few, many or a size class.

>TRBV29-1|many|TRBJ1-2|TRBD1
CSVLTGGPANYGYTF
TGCAGCGTTCTGACAGGGGGCCCAGCTAACTATGGCTACACCTTC
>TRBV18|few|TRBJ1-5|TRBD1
CASSQFNTGVGNQPQHF
TGTGCCAGCTCACAGTTTAACACAGGGGTAGGCAATCAGCCCCAGCATTTT
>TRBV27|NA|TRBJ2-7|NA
CASSQNNSGRRYF
TGTGCCAGCAGTCAAAACAACTCAGGTCGGCGGTACTTC
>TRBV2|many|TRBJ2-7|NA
CASRAYRADEQYF
TGTGCCAGCCGAGCCTACAGGGCGGATGAGCAGTACTTC
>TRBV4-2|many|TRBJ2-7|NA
CASSQDQGDRGYYYEQYF
TGTGCCAGCAGCCAAGATCAAGGTGATAGGGGTTACTACTACGAGCAGTACTTC
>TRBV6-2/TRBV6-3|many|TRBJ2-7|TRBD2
CASSGLAGGGEQYF
TGTGCCAGCAGTGGACTAGCGGGAGGTGGCGAGCAGTACTTC
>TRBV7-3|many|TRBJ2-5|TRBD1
CASSLTGTGWWETQYF
TGTGCCAGCAGCTTAACCGGGACAGGGTGGTGGGAGACCCAGTACTTC
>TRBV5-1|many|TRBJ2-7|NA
CASSLEAYYEQYF
TGCGCCAGCAGCTTGGAAGCCTACTACGAGCAGTACTTC
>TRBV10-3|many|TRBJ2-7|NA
CAISPRDLSSYEQYF
TGTGCCATCAGCCCTAGGGACCTTAGCTCCTACGAGCAGTACTTC
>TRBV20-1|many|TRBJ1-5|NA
CSATYDKDNQPQHF
TGCAGTGCTACCTATGACAAAGACAATCAGCCCCAGCATTTT
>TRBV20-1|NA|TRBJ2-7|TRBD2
CSARSRDYGPVSEQYF
TGCAGTGCTAGGAGCCGGGACTACGGTCCTGTGAGCGAGCAGTACTTC
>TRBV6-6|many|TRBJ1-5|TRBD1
CASSRSVGQGDPSSNQPQHF
TGTGCCAGCAGTCGCTCGGTCGGACAGGGGGACCCAAGTAGCAATCAGCCCCAGCATTTT
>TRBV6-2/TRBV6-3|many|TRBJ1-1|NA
CASSYLEDPMNTEAFF
TGTGCCAGCAGTTACTTGGAGGACCCTATGAACACTGAAGCTTTCTTT
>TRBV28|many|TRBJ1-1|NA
CASSPGGGTVNTEAFF
TGTGCCAGCAGTCCCGGGGGGGGGACGGTGAACACTGAAGCTTTCTTT
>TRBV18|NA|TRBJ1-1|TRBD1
CASSTLGQGASIVFF
TGTGCCAGCTCAACACTGGGACAGGGGGCCTCTATTGTTTTCTTT
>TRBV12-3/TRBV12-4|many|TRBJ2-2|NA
CASSLWLKNTGELFF
TGTGCCAGCAGTTTGTGGCTGAAGAACACCGGGGAGCTGTTTTTT
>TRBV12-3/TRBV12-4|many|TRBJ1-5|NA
CASSFRGHLPDQPQHF
TGTGCCAGCAGTTTTAGGGGACACTTACCCGATCAGCCCCAGCATTTT
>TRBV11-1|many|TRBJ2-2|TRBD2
CASSSPGLINTGELFF
TGTGCCAGCAGCTCCCCGGGACTAATCAACACCGGGGAGCTGTTTTTT